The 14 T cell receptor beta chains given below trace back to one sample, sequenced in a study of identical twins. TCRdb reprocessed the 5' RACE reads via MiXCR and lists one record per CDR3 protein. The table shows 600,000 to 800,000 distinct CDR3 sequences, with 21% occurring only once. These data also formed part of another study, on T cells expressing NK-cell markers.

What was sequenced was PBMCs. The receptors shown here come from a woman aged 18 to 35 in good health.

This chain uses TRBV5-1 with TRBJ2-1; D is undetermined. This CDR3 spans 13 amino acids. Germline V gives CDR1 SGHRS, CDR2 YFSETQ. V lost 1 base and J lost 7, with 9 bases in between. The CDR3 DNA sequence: TGCGCCAGCAGCTTGATTCCCGGAAATGAGCAGTTCTTC. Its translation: CASSLIPGNEQFF.

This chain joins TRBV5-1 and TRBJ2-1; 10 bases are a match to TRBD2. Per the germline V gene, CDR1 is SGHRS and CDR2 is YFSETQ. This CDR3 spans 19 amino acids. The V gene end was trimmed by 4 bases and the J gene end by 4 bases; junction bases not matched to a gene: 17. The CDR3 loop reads CASSRMSTSGRGTYNEQFF. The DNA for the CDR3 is TGCGCCAGCAGCCGAATGTCGACGAGCGGGAGGGGAACATACAATGAGCAGTTCTTC.

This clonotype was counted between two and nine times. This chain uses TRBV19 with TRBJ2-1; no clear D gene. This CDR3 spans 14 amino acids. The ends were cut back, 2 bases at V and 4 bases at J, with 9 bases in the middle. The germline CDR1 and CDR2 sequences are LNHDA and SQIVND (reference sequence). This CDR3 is CASSIMSGYNEQFF. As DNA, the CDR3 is TGTGCCAGTAGTATAATGTCTGGATACAATGAGCAGTTCTTC.

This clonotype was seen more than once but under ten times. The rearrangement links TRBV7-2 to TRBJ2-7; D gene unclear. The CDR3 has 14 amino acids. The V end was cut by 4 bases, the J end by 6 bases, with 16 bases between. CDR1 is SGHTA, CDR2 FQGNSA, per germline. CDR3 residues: CASSSPGRLSEQYF. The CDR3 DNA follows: TGTGCCAGCAGCTCCCCCGGCCGGTTAAGCGAGCAGTACTTC.

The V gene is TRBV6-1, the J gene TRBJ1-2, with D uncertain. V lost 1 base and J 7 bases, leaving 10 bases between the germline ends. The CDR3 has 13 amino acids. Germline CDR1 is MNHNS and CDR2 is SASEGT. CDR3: CASSEDSNRGYTF. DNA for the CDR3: TGTGCCAGCAGTGAAGACAGCAACCGTGGCTACACCTTC.

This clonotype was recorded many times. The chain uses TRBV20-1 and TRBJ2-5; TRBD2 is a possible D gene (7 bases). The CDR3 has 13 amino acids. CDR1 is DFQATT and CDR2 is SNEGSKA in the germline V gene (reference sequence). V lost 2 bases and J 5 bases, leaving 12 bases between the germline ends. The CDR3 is CSARRGGVETQYF. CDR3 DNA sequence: TGCAGTGCTAGAAGAGGGGGGGTGGAGACCCAGTACTTC.

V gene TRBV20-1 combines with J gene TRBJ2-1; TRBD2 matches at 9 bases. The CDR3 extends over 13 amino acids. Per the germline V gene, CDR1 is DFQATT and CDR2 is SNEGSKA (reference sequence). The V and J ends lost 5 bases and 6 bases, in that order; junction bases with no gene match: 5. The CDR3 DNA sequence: TGCAGTGCTTTCAGCGGGGGGCGCAATGAGCAGTTCTTC. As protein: CSAFSGGRNEQFF.

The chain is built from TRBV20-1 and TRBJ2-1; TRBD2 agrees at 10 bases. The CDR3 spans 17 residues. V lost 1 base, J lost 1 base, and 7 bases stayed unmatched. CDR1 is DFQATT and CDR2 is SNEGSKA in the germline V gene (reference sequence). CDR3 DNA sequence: TGCAGTGCTAGAGCCTCGGTGACTAGCGGGTCCTACAATGAGCAGTTCTTC. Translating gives CSARASVTSGSYNEQFF.

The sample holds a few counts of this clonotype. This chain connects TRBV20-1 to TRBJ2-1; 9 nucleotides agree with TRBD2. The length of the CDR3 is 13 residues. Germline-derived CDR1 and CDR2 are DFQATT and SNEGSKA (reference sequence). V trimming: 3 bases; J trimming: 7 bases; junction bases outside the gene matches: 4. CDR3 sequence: CSASSLAGNEQFF. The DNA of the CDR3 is TGCAGTGCTAGTTCCCTAGCGGGAAATGAGCAGTTCTTC.

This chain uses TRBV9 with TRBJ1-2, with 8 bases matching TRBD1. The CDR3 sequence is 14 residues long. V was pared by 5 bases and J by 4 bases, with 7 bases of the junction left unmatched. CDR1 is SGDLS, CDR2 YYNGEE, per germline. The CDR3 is CASSVTGDGYGYTF. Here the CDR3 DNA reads TGTGCCAGCAGTGTGACAGGGGATGGCTATGGCTACACCTTC.

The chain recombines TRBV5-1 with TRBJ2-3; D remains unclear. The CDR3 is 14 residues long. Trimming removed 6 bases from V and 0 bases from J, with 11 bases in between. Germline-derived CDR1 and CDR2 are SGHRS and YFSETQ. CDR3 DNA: TGCGCCAGCAAAGTGGATCCTAGCACAGATACGCAGTATTTT. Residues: CASKVDPSTDTQYF.

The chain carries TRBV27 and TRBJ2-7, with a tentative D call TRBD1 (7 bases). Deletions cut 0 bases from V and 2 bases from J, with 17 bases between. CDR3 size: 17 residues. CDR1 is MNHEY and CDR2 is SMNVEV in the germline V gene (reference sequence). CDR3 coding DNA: TGTGCCAGCAGTTTATCGCCTTTGCGGGACAGAGCCTACGAGCAGTACTTC. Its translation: CASSLSPLRDRAYEQYF.

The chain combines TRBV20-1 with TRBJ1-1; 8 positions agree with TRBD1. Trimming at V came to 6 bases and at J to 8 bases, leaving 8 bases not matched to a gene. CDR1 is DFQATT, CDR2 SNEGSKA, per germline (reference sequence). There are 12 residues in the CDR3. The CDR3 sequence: CSAIPGGYEAFF. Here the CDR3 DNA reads TGCAGTGCCATCCCAGGGGGCTACGAAGCTTTCTTT.

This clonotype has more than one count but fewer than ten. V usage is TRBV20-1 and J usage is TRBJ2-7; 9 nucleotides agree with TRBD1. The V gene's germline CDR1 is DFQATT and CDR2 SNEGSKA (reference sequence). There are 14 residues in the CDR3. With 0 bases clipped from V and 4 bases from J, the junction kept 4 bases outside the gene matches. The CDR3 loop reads CSARDPDRGYEQYF. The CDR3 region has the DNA TGCAGTGCTAGAGATCCCGACAGGGGGTACGAGCAGTACTTC.